The T cell receptor (beta chain) described here comes from a study of cytomegalovirus exposure and HLA in healthy donors. Background on the study: Earlier, almost 120 million unique TCR beta sequences were recovered from roughly 170 million T cells by an analysis.

Germline V gives CDR1 LGHNA, CDR2 YNFKEQ. The CDR3 covers 15 residues. With 60 Vbeta and 13 Jbeta primers, the PCR was carried out. Method: immunoSEQ multiplex PCR; TCRdb's copy keeps in-frame clones and lacks some. The profile covers 200,000 or so clones, with around 75% appearing a single time and around 0.42% taken by the ten largest. The clonotype comes from a male donor in good health and CMV-seropositive. Sequenced sample: PBMCs. V usage is TRBV4-2 and J usage is TRBJ2-5, with 7 bases aligning to TRBD1. Near its end, the DNA agrees better with TRBJ2-7, so the J call may be wrong. The DNA of the CDR3 is TGTGCCAGCAGCCAAGTTGGAACAGGGGTGTACGAGCAGTACTTC. Protein sequence: CASSQVGTGVYEQYF.